This T cell receptor beta chain was sequenced for a study of blood T cell repertoires in COVID-19. This clone was counted a single time. Assay used: immunoSEQ multiplex PCR; TCRdb lists only in-frame clones, some missing. The repertoire holds about 280,000 clones, approximately 85% seen once, with around 0.92% in the top ten. Trimming cost V 2 bases and J 4 bases, with 9 bases left between them. The CDR3 extends over 14 amino acids. CDR1 and CDR2 (germline): MDHEN, SYDVKM. The specimen sequenced was PBMCs or T cells enriched from blood (not recorded which). The sequence came from a woman aged 30 to 39 who had recovered from COVID-19. This chain uses TRBV28 with TRBJ1-5, with a possible D match to TRBD1 (5 bases). Here the CDR3 reads CASSLPDRNQPQHF. The DNA for the CDR3 is TGTGCCAGCAGTTTACCCGACAGAAATCAGCCCCAGCATTTT. Full variable domain (missing parts from reference TRBV28 and TRBJ1-5): DVKVTQSSRYLVKRTGEKVFLECVQDMDHENMFWYRQDPGLGLRLIYFSYDVKMKEKGDIPEGYSVSREKKERFSLILESASTNQTSMYLCASSLPDRNQPQHFGDGTRLSIL.